The sequence of this T cell receptor beta chain was determined in a study of T cell repertoires and leukemia-associated antigens. One entry per CDR3 protein, called by TCRdb with MiXCR from the 5' RACE reads. Of 13,000 to 15,000 distinct CDR3 sequences listed, about 40% are singletons. V was clipped by 6 bases and J by 5 bases; unmatched bases: 7. The CDR3 length is 14 residues. CDR1 and CDR2 from the germline V gene are DFQATT and SNEGSKA (reference sequence). Study-wide results and caveats: Whether expanded clones are antigen-specific and functional remains untested.

By its share, this clonotype is medium-sized. Its matching antigen is unknown. The receptor was isolated from a female donor in good health. Sequencing was done on a sample of CD3+ T cells sorted from blood and cultured. This chain uses TRBV20-1 with TRBJ2-7, with 13 nucleotides matching TRBD2. CDR3 amino acids: CSAGLAGVGNEQYF. The CDR3 DNA sequence: TGCAGTGCAGGACTAGCGGGAGTTGGGAACGAGCAGTACTTC.